Listed here are 6 T cell receptor beta chains from one sample, sequenced in a study of regulatory T cells in long-lasting Graves disease. Researchers made TCR beta libraries by using iRepertoire HTBI primers and running Arm-PCR on CDR3 regions. TCRdb re-called the multiplex PCR reads with MiXCR, one entry per CDR3 protein. Of 450,000 to 600,000 distinct CDR3 sequences listed, about 14% are singletons. The time point denotes: newly diagnosed GD, antithyroid drugs for less than 3 months. Isolated PBMC RNA provided the starting material for the TCR library. The sample was also linked to a second study, of T cells in Graves' hyperthyroidism and ophthalmopathy.

The material was peripheral blood mononuclear cells (PBMCs), obtained at new diagnosis, from a patient treated with antithyroid drugs. The receptor set was obtained from a young man with Graves disease.

This clonotype has ten or more counts. The rearrangement uses TRBV30 and TRBJ2-3; 14 nucleotides line up with TRBD2. Unmatched junction bases numbered 8, after V lost 6 bases and J lost 6 bases. This CDR3 spans 15 amino acids. CDR1 is GTSNPN, CDR2 SVGIG, per germline (reference sequence). In nucleotides, the CDR3 is TGTGCCTGCCCGGGACTAGCGGGAGCAGGGGATACGCAGTATTTT. It encodes CACPGLAGAGDTQYF.

Comment on this clonotype: A single base separates this from a much larger clone, so it may be a read error. The chain employs TRBV24-1 and TRBJ2-3; 8 positions agree with TRBD2. The V gene end was trimmed by 5 bases and the J gene end by 5 bases; junction bases not matched to a gene: 8. The CDR3 has 15 residues. Looked up from germline, CDR1 is KGHDR and CDR2 is SFDVKD. In nucleotides, the CDR3 is TGTGCCACCAGTGGTTACGAGCGGGAGATAGATACGCAGTATTTT. Translated: CATSGYEREIDTQYF.

This clonotype was picked up a small number of times. The chain recombines TRBV19 with TRBJ2-2; possibly TRBD2 for D (6 bases). CDR1 and CDR2 from the germline V gene are LNHDA and SQIVND (reference sequence). V was clipped by 8 bases and J by 0 bases, with 16 bases between them. This CDR3 has 16 amino acids. The CDR3 DNA follows: TGTGCCAGTCGTACAAGCGGGCGTTCGAACACCGGGGAGCTGTTTTTT. It translates to CASRTSGRSNTGELFF.

V is TRBV19 and J is TRBJ2-1; 8 positions agree with TRBD2. The V segment lost 0 bases and the J segment 4 bases; nucleotides outside the gene matches: 5. The CDR3 consists of 16 residues. The germline gives CDR1 LNHDA, CDR2 SQIVND (reference sequence). CDR3 in DNA: TGTGCCAGTAGTATAGAGGTAGTAGCGGGATACAATGAGCAGTTCTTC. Encoded protein: CASSIEVVAGYNEQFF.

This clonotype has ten or more counts. The chain employs TRBV3-1 and TRBJ1-2; 8 bases are shared with TRBD1. Looked up from germline, CDR1 is LGHDT and CDR2 is YNNKEL (reference sequence). V lost 3 bases, J lost 2 bases, and 5 bases stayed unmatched. There are 15 residues in the CDR3. In DNA, the CDR3 is TGTGCCAGCAGCCATCGACAGGGGTTCAACTATGGCTACACCTTC. The encoded protein is CASSHRQGFNYGYTF.

This clonotype has ten or more counts. The CDR3 DNA sequence: TGTGCCTGCCGTCCGGGACAGTATAATGAAAAACTGTTTTTT. Translated: CACRPGQYNEKLFF. The J gene is TRBJ1-4, the V gene TRBV28; 7 bases agree with TRBD1. Per the germline V gene, CDR1 is MDHEN and CDR2 is SYDVKM. There are 14 residues in the CDR3. V lost 11 bases and J lost 4; bases outside the gene matches: 10.